In its sample, the clone carrying this T cell receptor beta chain was seen once. Germline V gives CDR1 MDHEN, CDR2 SYDVKM. The CDR3 runs to 15 residues. Trimming at V came to 7 bases and at J to 9 bases, leaving 13 bases not matched to a gene. This sample was taken from a study of shared clonotypes between healthy human individuals. Here immunoSEQ multiplex PCR was the method, and the copy in TCRdb shows in-frame clones only, minus some. Seen here are under 600,000 clones, around 97% observed once, and the top ten hold about 0.06%. Source material: naive CD4+ T cells sorted from blood. Documented subset: CD45RA+ positively selected. The chain recombines TRBV28 with TRBJ1-5; 9 bases are shared with TRBD1. The TCR sequence derives from a woman aged 25 to 39 in good health. CDR3 nucleotide sequence: TGTGCCAGCACCCTAGGGGGACAGGGCCAGCGGCCCCAGCATTTT. This encodes CASTLGGQGQRPQHF.